Given below is one T cell receptor (beta chain) in context. This entry is derived from a study of blood T cell repertoires in COVID-19. Overall study: Specimens from acute and convalescent COVID-19 originated in the United States, Italy and Spain. The analysed material was cDNA or gDNA that came from T cells, B-cell-depleted T cells, or PBMCs.

How the authors handled the data: From reference gene primer amplification, estimates of nucleated cell counts were derived. Sequenced by immunoSEQ multiplex PCR; TCRdb stores in-frame clones only, minus some. V and J calls and clone size come straight from that table; D and trimming were deduced from the DNA. The sample includes a few hundred thousand clones, approximately 85% seen only once; the top ten take 7.2%. CDR3 size: 16 residues. Per germline, CDR1 SGHRS and CDR2 YFSETQ. J lost 5 bases, V lost 3 bases, and 12 bases had no gene match. Source material: peripheral blood. The receptor comes from a human donor in a cohort sampled during active COVID-19. The chain uses TRBV5-1 and TRBJ1-1; 8 bases are shared with TRBD1. For the CDR3, the DNA is TGCGCCAGCAGCTCGGACAGGGCGAGGTCCGTGACTGAAGCTTTCTTT. It codes for CASSSDRARSVTEAFF.